This entry is about one T cell receptor (beta chain). Other DNA sequences of this sample code for an identical CDR3. The record originates from a study of memory CD4+ T cells and cytomegalovirus serostatus. Single viable CD3+CD4+CD8-CD45RO+ cells were sorted as the memory CD4+ T cells. Original processing notes: Out-of-frame sequences were removed, leaving about 2,300,000 distinct TCRbeta sequences. Data came from immunoSEQ multiplex PCR; TCRdb stores just in-frame clones and leaves some out. That table furnishes V, J and clone size, whereas the DNA furnished D and trimming. The data show about 58,000 clones, about four fifths seen once. What was sequenced was memory CD4+ T cells from blood. The clonotype was recovered from an adult in good health and CMV-seronegative. Some clones in this sample may be carry-over from other donors' samples.

The DNA of the CDR3 is TGCGCCAGCAGCCAAGGACGGCGCGAGGGTGAAAAACTGTTTTTT. Translating gives CASSQGRREGEKLFF. The chain couples TRBV4-1 to TRBJ1-4, with D unresolved. V lost 1 base and J 7 bases, leaving 13 bases between the germline ends. CDR1 and CDR2 from the germline V gene are MGHRA and YSYEKL. The CDR3 spans 15 residues.